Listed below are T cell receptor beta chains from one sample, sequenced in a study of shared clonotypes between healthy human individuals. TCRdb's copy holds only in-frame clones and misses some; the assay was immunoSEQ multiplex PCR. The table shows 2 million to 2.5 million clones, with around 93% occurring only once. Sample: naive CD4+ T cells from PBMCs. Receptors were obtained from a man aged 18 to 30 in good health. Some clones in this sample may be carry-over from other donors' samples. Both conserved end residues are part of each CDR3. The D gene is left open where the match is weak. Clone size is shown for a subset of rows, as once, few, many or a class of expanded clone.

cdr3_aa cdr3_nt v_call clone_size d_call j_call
CASNRGQGSYEQYF TGTGCCAGCAACCGGGGACAGGGGTCGTACGAGCAGTACTTC TRBV6-1 - TRBD1 TRBJ2-7
CASSTGLAGEQYF TGTGCCAGCAGTACGGGACTAGCGGGAGAGCAGTACTTC TRBV6-1 - TRBD2 TRBJ2-7
CSVGTGINQPQHF TGCAGCGTAGGGACAGGGATCAATCAGCCCCAGCATTTT TRBV29-1 - TRBD1 TRBJ1-5
CASSSQGATYEQYF TGTGCCAGCAGTTCACAGGGGGCGACCTACGAGCAGTACTTC TRBV6-5 - TRBD1 TRBJ2-7
CACGTQSVGEQFF TGTGCCTGCGGGACCCAATCGGTAGGTGAGCAGTTCTTC TRBV30 - - TRBJ2-1
CASSRDRARGKLFF TGTGCCAGCAGCCGCGACAGGGCGCGGGGAAAACTGTTTTTT TRBV6-5 - TRBD1 TRBJ1-4
CASSLGGGTDTQYF TGCGCCAGCAGCTTGGGAGGGGGCACAGATACGCAGTATTTT TRBV5-1 - - TRBJ2-3
CSVDRTGAGTGELFF TGCAGCGTGGACAGGACAGGGGCCGGCACCGGGGAGCTGTTTTTT TRBV29-1 - TRBD1 TRBJ2-2
CASSPSDRGGETQYF TGTGCCAGCTCACCTTCGGACAGGGGCGGAGAGACCCAGTACTTC TRBV18 - TRBD1 TRBJ2-5
CASSLEGSTDTQYF TGTGCCAGCAGCTTAGAAGGGAGCACAGATACGCAGTATTTT TRBV11-3 once - TRBJ2-3
CASSLLATQETQYF TGTGCCAGCAGCTTACTAGCTACTCAAGAGACCCAGTACTTC TRBV5-6 - - TRBJ2-5
CASSQARLAENYNEQFF TGCGCCAGCAGCCAAGCCAGACTAGCGGAGAATTACAATGAGCAGTTCTTC TRBV4-1 - TRBD2 TRBJ2-1
CASSPPRGGANVLTF TGTGCCAGCAGTCCCCCGAGGGGGGGGGCCAACGTCCTGACTTTC TRBV28 once - TRBJ2-6
CASSRGLAGGETQYF TGTGCCAGCAGCCGGGGACTAGCGGGAGGGGAGACCCAGTACTTC TRBV7-3 - TRBD2 TRBJ2-5
CASSSASGRAPGANVLTF TGTGCCAGCAGCTCCGCCAGCGGGAGGGCCCCTGGGGCCAACGTCCTGACTTTC TRBV7-8 - TRBD2 TRBJ2-6
CSVGFRAEIRRAQYF TGCAGCGTTGGGTTCCGGGCCGAGATCCGAAGGGCGCAGTATTTT TRBV29-1 once - TRBJ2-3
CASSTGLAGQETQYF TGTGCCAGCAGTACGGGACTAGCGGGCCAAGAGACCCAGTACTTC TRBV28 - TRBD2 TRBJ2-5
CASSARLASNEQFF TGTGCCAGCAGTGCCCGACTAGCGAGCAATGAGCAGTTCTTC TRBV6-1 few TRBD2 TRBJ2-1
CASRVAGWDRGLAEQFF TGTGCCAGCAGAGTGGCCGGGTGGGACAGGGGCCTCGCTGAGCAGTTCTTC TRBV5-6 - TRBD1 TRBJ2-1
CARGTNTEAFF TGTGCCCGGGGGACGAACACTGAAGCTTTCTTT TRBV30 once - TRBJ1-1
CASRTDPPEQYF TGTGCCAGCAGAACCGACCCCCCCGAGCAGTACTTC TRBV2 - - TRBJ2-7
CASSIAGGPYEQYF TGTGCCAGCAGCATAGCGGGAGGTCCCTACGAGCAGTACTTC TRBV6-6 - TRBD2 TRBJ2-7
CASSGTSGSSYNEQFF TGTGCCAGCAGTGGGACTAGCGGGAGTTCGTACAATGAGCAGTTCTTC TRBV6-4 - TRBD2 TRBJ2-1
CAIRGQFSTDTQYF TGTGCCATCAGAGGACAGTTTAGCACAGATACGCAGTATTTT TRBV10-3 - - TRBJ2-3
CASSFFAGSSYEQFF TGTGCCAGCAGTTTTTTCGCCGGGAGTAGTTATGAGCAGTTCTTC TRBV27 - - TRBJ2-1
CASSLGTPYNEQFF TGTGCCAGCTCACTCGGGACACCTTACAATGAGCAGTTCTTC TRBV28 - - TRBJ2-1
CASSLGYRGDQFF TGTGCCAGCAGCTTGGGGTATCGCGGGGACCAGTTCTTC TRBV5-4 - - TRBJ2-1
CASSEVPSGRAGDTQYF TGTGCCAGCAGCGAAGTCCCTAGCGGGAGGGCCGGGGATACGCAGTATTTT TRBV11-2 - TRBD2 TRBJ2-3
CASKTGTGAYEQYF TGTGCCAGCAAGACCGGGACAGGTGCCTACGAGCAGTACTTC TRBV28 - TRBD1 TRBJ2-7